The TCR beta chain described here comes from a study of patients and donors after allogeneic stem cell transplantation (dated by TCRdb to about 2020). The CDR3 sequence holds 15 residues, the cysteine and phenylalanine included. The CDR3 DNA has 45 bases and is translated from base 1. The germline V gene (reference sequence) supplies CDR1 LNHNV and CDR2 YYDKDF. V has 5 bases trimmed and J has 4 bases trimmed; junction bases matching no gene number 6. Library preparation was by RT-PCR. Sequenced on a NextSeq 550. In TCRdb, the public reads were trimmed at Q25 with fastp and aligned with MiXCR, with productive beta chains retained. One record per CDR3 amino acid sequence lists the most common genes and DNA. Across this sample there are roughly 940,000 distinct CDR3 sequences, with approximately 18% seen only once. About 6% of the sample is taken by the ten largest. This clonotype was seen a few times. The clone's antigen remains unknown. Per-base quality was not reported, and no clone a single base away is much larger than it.

The specimen sequenced was blood, either unsorted or a sorted T cell fraction (not recorded which). The sequence came from a human donor who was either an allogeneic HSCT recipient or a stem cell or donor lymphocyte infusion donor (not recorded which). It is not recorded whose cells these are; they may come from a transplant donor. The chain joins TRBV15 to TRBJ2-2, with 8 central nucleotides matching TRBD2. The CDR3: CATSFGLALTGELFF. The sequenced DNA is TGTGCCACCAGCTTTGGACTAGCCCTCACCGGGGAGCTGTTTTTT.